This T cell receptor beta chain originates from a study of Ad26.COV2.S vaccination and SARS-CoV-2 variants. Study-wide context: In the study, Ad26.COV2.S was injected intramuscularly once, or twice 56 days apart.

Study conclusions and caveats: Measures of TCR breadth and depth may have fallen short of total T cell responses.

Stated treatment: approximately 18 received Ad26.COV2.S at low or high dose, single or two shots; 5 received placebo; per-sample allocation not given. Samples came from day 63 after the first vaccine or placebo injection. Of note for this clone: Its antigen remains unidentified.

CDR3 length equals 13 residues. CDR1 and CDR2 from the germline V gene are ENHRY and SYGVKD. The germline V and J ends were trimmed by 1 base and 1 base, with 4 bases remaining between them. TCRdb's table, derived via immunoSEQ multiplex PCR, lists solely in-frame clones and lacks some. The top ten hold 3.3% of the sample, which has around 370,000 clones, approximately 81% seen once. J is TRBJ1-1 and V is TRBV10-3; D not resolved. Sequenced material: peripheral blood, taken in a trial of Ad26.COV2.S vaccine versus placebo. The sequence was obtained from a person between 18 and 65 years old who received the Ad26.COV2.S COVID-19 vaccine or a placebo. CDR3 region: CAISEWGNTEAFF. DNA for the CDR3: TGTGCCATCAGTGAGTGGGGGAACACTGAAGCTTTCTTT.